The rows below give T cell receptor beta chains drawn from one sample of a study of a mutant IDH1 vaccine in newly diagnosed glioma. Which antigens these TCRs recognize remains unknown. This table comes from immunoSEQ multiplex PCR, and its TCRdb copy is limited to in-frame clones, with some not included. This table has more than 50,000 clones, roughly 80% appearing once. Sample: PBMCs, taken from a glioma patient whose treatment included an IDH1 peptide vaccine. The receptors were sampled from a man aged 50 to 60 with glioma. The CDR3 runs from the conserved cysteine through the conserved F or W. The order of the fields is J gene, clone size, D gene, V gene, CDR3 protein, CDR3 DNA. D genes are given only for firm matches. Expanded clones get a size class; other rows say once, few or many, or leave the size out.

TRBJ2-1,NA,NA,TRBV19,CASRPSYNEQFF,TGTGCCAGTAGACCCTCCTACAATGAGCAGTTCTTC
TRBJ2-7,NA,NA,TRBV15,CATSPGSEWMIEQYF,TGTGCCACCAGCCCCGGGAGCGAATGGATGATCGAGCAGTACTTC
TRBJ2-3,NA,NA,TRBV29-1,CSVEDLSTDTQYF,TGCAGCGTTGAAGATTTGAGCACAGATACGCAGTATTTT
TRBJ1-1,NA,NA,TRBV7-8,CASSLAGMNTEAFF,TGTGCCAGCAGCTTAGCGGGAATGAACACTGAAGCTTTCTTT
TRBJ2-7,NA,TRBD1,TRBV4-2,CASSQAQQGAGLSYEQYF,TGTGCCAGCAGCCAAGCGCAACAGGGGGCCGGTTTATCCTACGAGCAGTACTTC
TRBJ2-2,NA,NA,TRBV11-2,CASSPPPGSNTGELFF,TGTGCCAGCAGCCCACCCCCCGGTTCCAACACCGGGGAGCTGTTTTTT
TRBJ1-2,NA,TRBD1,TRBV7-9,CASSLGTGGFYGYTF,TGTGCCAGCAGCCTAGGGACAGGGGGCTTCTATGGCTACACCTTC
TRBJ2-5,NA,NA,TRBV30,CAWTSPETQYF,TGTGCCTGGACCTCCCCCGAGACCCAGTACTTC
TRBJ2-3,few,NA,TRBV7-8,CASSSSISTDTQYF,TGTGCCAGCAGTTCATCCATTAGCACAGATACGCAGTATTTT
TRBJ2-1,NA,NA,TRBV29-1,CSVEGTGGVDNEQFF,TGCAGCGTTGAAGGAACAGGGGGGGTGGACAATGAGCAGTTCTTC
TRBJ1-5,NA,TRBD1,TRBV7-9,CASSLGQSNQPQHF,TGTGCCAGCAGCTTGGGACAGAGCAATCAGCCCCAGCATTTT
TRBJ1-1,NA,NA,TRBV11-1,CASSTGTWTEAFF,TGTGCCAGCAGCACAGGGACTTGGACTGAAGCTTTCTTT
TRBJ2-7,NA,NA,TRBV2,CASSKAGETYEQYF,TGTGCCAGCAGTAAAGCCGGGGAGACCTACGAGCAGTACTTC
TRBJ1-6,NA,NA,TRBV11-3,CASREDHNSPLHF,TGTGCCAGCAGGGAGGACCATAATTCACCCCTCCACTTT
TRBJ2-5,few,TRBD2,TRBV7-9,CASGTSGTQYF,TGTGCCAGCGGGACTAGCGGGACCCAGTACTTC
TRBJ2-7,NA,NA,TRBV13,CASSLGRGAYEQYF,TGTGCCAGCAGCTTAGGGCGGGGTGCCTACGAGCAGTACTTC
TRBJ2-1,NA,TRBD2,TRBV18,CASSPASGSSYNEQFF,TGTGCCAGCTCCCCCGCTAGCGGGAGCTCCTACAATGAGCAGTTCTTC
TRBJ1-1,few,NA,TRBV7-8,CASSLFDSLDTEAFF,TGTGCCAGCAGCTTGTTCGACAGTTTGGACACTGAAGCTTTCTTT
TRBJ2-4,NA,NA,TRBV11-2,CASSSYRTGIGAKNIQYF,TGTGCCAGCAGCTCGTACCGGACGGGAATTGGGGCCAAAAACATTCAGTACTTC
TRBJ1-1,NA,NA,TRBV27,CASSPRHYTEAFF,TGTGCCAGCAGTCCGCGACACTACACTGAAGCTTTCTTT
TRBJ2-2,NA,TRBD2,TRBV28,CASSLWGSGSYRELFF,TGTGCCAGCAGTTTATGGGGTAGCGGGAGCTACCGGGAGCTGTTTTTT
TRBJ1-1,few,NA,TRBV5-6,CASTVWTVNTEAFF,TGTGCCAGCACCGTTTGGACAGTAAACACTGAAGCTTTCTTT
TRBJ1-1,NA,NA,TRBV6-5,CASSPGGRAEAFF,TGTGCCAGCAGCCCGGGGGGCAGGGCTGAAGCTTTCTTT
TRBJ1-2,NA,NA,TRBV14,CASSPTGTFYGYTF,TGTGCCAGCAGCCCCACAGGGACGTTCTATGGCTACACCTTC
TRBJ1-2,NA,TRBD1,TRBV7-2,CASSPETGLGYTF,TGTGCCAGCAGCCCAGAGACAGGGTTAGGCTACACCTTC
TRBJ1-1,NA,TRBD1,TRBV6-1,CASSSGGAGSNEAFF,TGTGCCAGCAGTTCAGGGGGCGCCGGGTCTAATGAAGCTTTCTTT
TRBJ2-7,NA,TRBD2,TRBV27,CASSPGLAGVSYEQYF,TGTGCCAGCAGTCCCGGACTAGCGGGGGTTTCCTACGAGCAGTACTTC
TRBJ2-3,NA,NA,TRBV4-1,CASSQVRADTQYF,TGCGCCAGCAGCCAAGTGCGAGCAGATACGCAGTATTTT
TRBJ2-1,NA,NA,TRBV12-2,CASRLVDVAGDNEQFF,TGTGCAAGTCGCTTAGTAGATGTAGCGGGGGACAATGAGCAGTTCTTC
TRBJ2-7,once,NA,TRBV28,CASSGGEQYF,TGTGCCAGCAGTGGGGGGGAGCAGTACTTC
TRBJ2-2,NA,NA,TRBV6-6,CASQTRQNTGELFF,TGTGCCAGCCAGACTCGACAGAACACCGGGGAGCTGTTTTTT
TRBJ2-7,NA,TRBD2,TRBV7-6,CASSISGGSSYEQYF,TGTGCCAGCAGCATCAGCGGGGGAAGCTCCTACGAGCAGTACTTC
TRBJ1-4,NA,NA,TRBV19,CASSIPLQTSTNEKLFF,TGTGCCAGTAGTATCCCGCTACAGACATCAACTAATGAAAAACTGTTTTTT
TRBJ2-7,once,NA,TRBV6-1,CASSFAGTEQYF,TGTGCCAGCAGTTTCGCGGGTACCGAGCAGTACTTC
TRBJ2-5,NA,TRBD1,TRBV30,CAWGREQGAGETQYF,TGTGCCTGGGGAAGAGAACAGGGGGCGGGCGAGACCCAGTACTTC
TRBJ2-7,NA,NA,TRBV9,CASSPGGIREQYF,TGTGCCAGCAGCCCGGGTGGAATCCGGGAGCAGTACTTC
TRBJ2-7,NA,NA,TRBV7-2,CASSLESIQGSEQYF,TGTGCCAGCAGCTTGGAGTCTATACAGGGATCCGAGCAGTACTTC
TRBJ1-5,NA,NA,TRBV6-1,CASKPGDFNQPQHF,TGTGCCAGCAAACCCGGTGACTTCAATCAGCCCCAGCATTTT
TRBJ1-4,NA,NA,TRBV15,CATSFDVANEKLFF,TGTGCCACCAGCTTTGATGTAGCTAATGAAAAACTGTTTTTT
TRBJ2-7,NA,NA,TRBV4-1,CASSQESRSSYEQYF,TGCGCCAGCAGCCAAGAGTCTCGTAGCTCCTACGAGCAGTACTTC
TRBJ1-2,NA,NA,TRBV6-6,CATTRTQNYGYTF,TGTGCTACAACCAGGACGCAGAACTATGGCTACACCTTC
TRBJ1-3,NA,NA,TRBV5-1,CASSLVGTEMNTIYF,TGCGCCAGCAGCTTGGTCGGCACCGAGATGAACACCATATATTTT
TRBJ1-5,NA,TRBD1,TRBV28,CASSPGQGATGNQPQHF,TGTGCCAGCAGCCCGGGACAGGGGGCGACGGGGAATCAGCCCCAGCATTTT
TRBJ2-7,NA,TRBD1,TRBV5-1,CASSLQGAVDEQYF,TGCGCCAGCAGCTTGCAGGGGGCGGTAGACGAGCAGTACTTC
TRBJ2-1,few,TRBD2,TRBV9,CASSVGGGQRSEQFF,TGTGCCAGCAGCGTAGGCGGGGGGCAGCGGAGTGAGCAGTTCTTC
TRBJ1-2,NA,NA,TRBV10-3,CAISLGPTEGGYTF,TGTGCCATCAGCCTTGGACCTACCGAGGGCGGCTACACCTTC
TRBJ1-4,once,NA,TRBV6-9,CASLGEKLFF,TGTGCCAGCCTAGGAGAAAAACTGTTTTTT
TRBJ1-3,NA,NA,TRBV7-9,CASSSVHLGNTIYF,TGTGCCAGCAGCTCTGTGCATCTTGGAAACACCATATATTTT
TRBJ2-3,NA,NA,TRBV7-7,CASSSRSGRFTDTQYF,TGTGCCAGCAGCTCCCGGTCGGGCCGTTTCACAGATACGCAGTATTTT
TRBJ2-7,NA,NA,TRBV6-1,CASRGALFDEQYF,TGTGCCTCCAGGGGGGCCCTCTTTGACGAGCAGTACTTC
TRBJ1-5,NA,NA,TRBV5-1,CASSQSYGDQPQHF,TGCGCCAGCAGCCAGAGCTACGGGGATCAGCCCCAGCATTTT
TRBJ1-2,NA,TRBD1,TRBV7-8,CASSPPRTGVAYGYTF,TGTGCCAGCAGCCCCCCCCGTACAGGGGTCGCGTATGGCTACACCTTC
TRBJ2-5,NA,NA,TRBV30,CAWSVTETQYF,TGTGCCTGGAGTGTTACCGAGACCCAGTACTTC
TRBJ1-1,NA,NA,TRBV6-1,CASSYVRGEAFF,TGTGCCAGCAGCTACGTAAGGGGCGAAGCTTTCTTT
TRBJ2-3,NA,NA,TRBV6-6,CASSPSPMDLSDTQYF,TGTGCCAGCAGTCCCTCACCAATGGATCTCTCAGATACGCAGTATTTT